One and the same sample provided the 11 T cell receptor beta chains below, sequenced in a study of blood T cell repertoires in COVID-19. Sequencing used immunoSEQ multiplex PCR; TCRdb keeps in-frame clones, though not all of them. The sample shows tens of thousands of clones, under 80% of them seen only once. The specimen sequenced was peripheral blood. The receptors were gathered from a woman aged 80 or older with active or convalescent COVID-19.

This chain connects TRBV5-1 to TRBJ2-1; the D is unclear. This CDR3 has 11 residues. Trimming shortened V by 6 bases and J by 3 bases, and 4 bases separated the two germline ends. Germline V gene data show CDR1 as SGHRS and CDR2 as YFSETQ. Here the CDR3 reads CASKYYNEQFF. CDR3 bases: TGCGCCAGCAAATACTACAATGAGCAGTTCTTC. Full variable domain (rest looked up from reference TRBV5-1 and TRBJ2-1): KAGVTQTPRYLIKTRGQQVTLSCSPISGHRSVSWYQQTPGQGLQFLFEYFSETQRNKGNFPGRFSGRQFSNSRSEMNVSTLELGDSALYLCASKYYNEQFFGPGTRLTVL.

The CDR3 coding sequence is TGTGCCAGCAGCCCCCGGGGCGGGGGTTATCCCCAGAGCCAAGAGACCCAGTACTTC. Translation: CASSPRGGGYPQSQETQYF. The chain combines TRBV7-8 with TRBJ2-5; 7 bases align to TRBD2. Germline trimming cut 5 bases from V and 1 base from J; bases unmatched to any gene: 19. The germline V gene encodes CDR1 SGHVS and CDR2 FQNEAQ. This CDR3 spans 19 amino acids.

The V gene is TRBV19, the J gene TRBJ1-5, with 8 positions matching TRBD1. The germline V gene has CDR1 LNHDA and CDR2 SQIVND (reference sequence). CDR3 size: 16 residues. With 5 bases clipped from V and 7 bases from J, the junction kept 13 bases outside the gene matches. The CDR3 region is CASSPGQGALGQPQHF. The CDR3 DNA reads as TGTGCCAGTAGTCCTGGGCAGGGGGCCTTAGGGCAGCCCCAGCATTTT.

J is TRBJ1-2 and V is TRBV4-3; 7 bases align to TRBD1. The CDR3 contains 16 residues. Germline values: CDR1 LGHNA, CDR2 YSLEER. With 0 bases clipped from V and 3 bases from J, the junction kept 7 bases outside the gene matches. CDR3 protein: CASSQEGQNRDYGYTF. CDR3 DNA: TGCGCCAGCAGCCAAGAGGGACAGAACCGAGACTATGGCTACACCTTC.

Only a few counts were recorded for this clone. The CDR3 loop is CASSPRGQGSGNTIYF. As DNA, the CDR3 is TGTGCCAGCAGCCCGCGGGGACAGGGATCTGGAAACACCATATATTTT. The rearrangement uses TRBV7-9 and TRBJ1-3; TRBD1 matches at 9 bases. The junction had 6 bases not matched to a gene; V was cut back by 5 bases and J by 1 base. This CDR3 spans 16 amino acids. CDR1 is SEHNR and CDR2 is FQNEAQ in the germline V gene (reference sequence). Full variable domain (remainder filled in from reference TRBV7-9 and TRBJ1-3): DTGVSQNPRHKITKRGQNVTFRCDPISEHNRLYWYRQTLGQGPEFLTYFQNEAQLEKSRLLSDRFSAERPKGSFSTLEIQRTEQGDSAMYLCASSPRGQGSGNTIYFGEGSWLTVV.

The V gene is TRBV11-3, the J gene TRBJ2-1; a possible D gene is TRBD1 (6 bases). Germline CDR1 reads SGHNT; CDR2 reads YENEEA. CDR3 length equals 16 residues. Between the trimmed V and J ends, which lost 6 bases and 6 bases, there was a span of 21 bases. This CDR3 is CASSFGEQGSPNEQFF. The CDR3 bases are TGTGCCAGCAGTTTCGGGGAACAGGGCTCCCCCAATGAGCAGTTCTTC.

The chain uses TRBV30 and TRBJ1-5, with no clear D. Germline loops: CDR1 GTSNPN, CDR2 SVGIG (reference sequence). CDR3 size: 13 residues. V dropped 1 base and J dropped 3 bases, with 7 bases sitting between them. CDR3 coding DNA: TGTGCCTGGAGTGGGGAGAACAATCAGCCCCAGCATTTT. It is translated as CAWSGENNQPQHF.

This chain uses TRBV6-1 with TRBJ1-1, with D tentatively TRBD1 (5 bases). Germline V gene lookup returns CDR1 MNHNS and CDR2 SASEGT. V was pared by 3 bases and J by 2 bases, with 7 bases between. The CDR3 covers 13 residues. The CDR3 coding sequence is TGTGCCAGCAGTGACGGGGGAAACACTGAAGCTTTCTTT. Its translation: CASSDGGNTEAFF.

This clone was found once. A read error may be the cause here, since a much bigger clone is one base away. The chain recombines TRBV5-1 with TRBJ2-7, with 7 bases identical to TRBD1. Germline-derived CDR1 and CDR2 are SGHRS and YFSETQ. This CDR3 has 15 amino acids. This CDR3 reads CASSPTLTGMGEQCF. CDR3 coding DNA: TGCGCCAGCAGTCCCACCCTGACAGGGATGGGCGAGCAGTGCTTC.

The chain couples TRBV6-5 to TRBJ1-4; D gene unclear. Trimming took 7 bases from V and 8 from J, leaving 11 bases between them. The CDR3 sequence is 12 residues long. The germline V gene encodes CDR1 MNHEY and CDR2 SVGAGI. This CDR3 is CASTRWREKLFF. The DNA for the CDR3 is TGTGCCAGCACGAGGTGGAGGGAAAAACTGTTTTTT.

V gene TRBV5-8 combines with J gene TRBJ1-1, with 7 bases that match TRBD1. This CDR3 is built from 14 residues. Germline trimming cut 4 bases from V and 0 bases from J; bases unmatched to any gene: 3. Germline CDR1 reads SGHTS; CDR2 reads YDEGEE. Here the CDR3 reads CASSGDSMNTEAFF. The CDR3 DNA reads as TGTGCCAGCAGCGGGGACAGCATGAACACTGAAGCTTTCTTT.